The 27 T cell receptor beta chains presented below share a single source sample, sequenced in a study of CD8 T cells in Susac syndrome. Random hexamers were used to reverse transcribe the RNA input (roughly 0.5 to 1 ug). TCRdb recomputed calls from the immunoSEQ multiplex PCR reads with MiXCR, one row per CDR3 protein. The table lists approximately 210,000 distinct CDR3 sequences, less than 95% of them singletons. Material: CD4+ T cells from PBMCs. These receptors were taken from a human donor with Susac syndrome.

This chain links TRBV18 with TRBJ2-4; 10 bases match TRBD2. The trim removed 0 bases at V and 0 bases at J, leaving 14 bases unmatched. The germline CDR1 and CDR2 sequences are KGHSH and LQKENI. This CDR3 contains 21 residues. The CDR3 loop is CASSPPVISSGGLLAKNIQYF. CDR3 nucleotides: TGTGCCAGCTCACCACCGGTGATTAGTAGCGGGGGGCTCCTAGCCAAAAACATTCAGTACTTC.

The chain links TRBV19 to TRBJ2-2; tentatively, D is TRBD1 or TRBD2 (5 bases each). Between the trimmed V and J ends, which lost 3 bases and 1 base, there was a span of 9 bases. This CDR3 spans 15 amino acids. Germline CDR1 reads LNHDA; CDR2 reads SQIVND (reference sequence). CDR3 sequence (DNA): TGTGCCAGTAGTATTTTGGGGGTGAACACCGGGGAGCTGTTTTTT. Protein sequence: CASSILGVNTGELFF.

The chain couples TRBV14 to TRBJ1-6, with D perhaps TRBD1 (6 bases). The CDR3 is made up of 16 amino acids. Germline V lookup: CDR1 SGHDN, CDR2 FVKESK. Trimming stripped 3 bases from V and 4 bases from J, with 13 bases between. CDR3 nucleotides: TGTGCCAGCAGCCAGGACGAGACAGGATATAATTCACCCCTCCACTTT. Translation: CASSQDETGYNSPLHF.

In its sample, this clonotype was seen a few times. V and J are TRBV20-1 and TRBJ1-1; no definite D call. V shed 6 bases and J shed 14 bases, with 22 bases lying between them. Germline CDR1 is DFQATT and CDR2 is SNEGSKA (reference sequence). This CDR3 spans 12 amino acids. The CDR3 spells CSASKASDGQFF. DNA of the CDR3: TGCAGTGCGAGTAAGGCCTCCGATGGGCAGTTCTTT.

The genes are TRBV18 and TRBJ1-3; D perhaps matches TRBD1 (5 bases). Between the trimmed V and J ends, which lost 2 bases and 1 base, there was a span of 9 bases. Per germline, CDR1 KGHSH and CDR2 LQKENI. The CDR3 extends over 15 amino acids. The CDR3 DNA follows: TGTGCCAGCTCACCAATGGGGGATTCTGGAAACACCATATATTTT. It codes for CASSPMGDSGNTIYF.

J is TRBJ2-5 and V is TRBV3-1, with TRBD2 matching 10 bases. The CDR3 is 20 residues long. V lost 3 bases, J lost 1 base, and 17 bases stayed unmatched. Germline CDR1 LGHDT, CDR2 YNNKEL (reference sequence). The DNA for the CDR3 is TGTGCCAGCAGCCATTTGTGGGCTAGCGGGGGCCATGGACCCCAAGAGACCCAGTACTTC. Amino acids: CASSHLWASGGHGPQETQYF.

The chain combines TRBV5-1 with TRBJ2-3; the D is unclear. This CDR3 spans 15 amino acids. V lost 1 base and J lost 0, with 9 bases in between. From germline, CDR1 is SGHRS and CDR2 YFSETQ. Written as DNA, the CDR3 is TGCGCCAGCAGCTTGTGGCTCACGAGCACAGATACGCAGTATTTT. This encodes CASSLWLTSTDTQYF.

This chain links TRBV5-4 with TRBJ1-1; tentative D call: TRBD1 (5 bases). In germline, CDR1 is SGHNT, CDR2 YYREEE (reference sequence). V lost 4 bases and J 1 base, leaving 20 bases between the germline ends. The CDR3 loop spans 17 amino acids. This CDR3 reads CASSPEGGQGGNTEAFF. DNA of the CDR3: TGTGCCAGCAGCCCAGAGGGAGGGCAGGGTGGGAACACTGAAGCTTTCTTT.

The chain links TRBV19 to TRBJ1-5; 9 bases are a match to TRBD1. This CDR3 contains 16 residues. CDR1 is LNHDA, CDR2 SQIVND, per germline (reference sequence). J gave up 0 bases and V 3 bases, and 3 bases lay outside the gene matches. The CDR3 protein is CASSILDRGSNQPQHF. Written as DNA, the CDR3 is TGTGCCAGTAGTATCCTGGACAGGGGTAGCAATCAGCCCCAGCATTTT.

This chain joins TRBV12-5 and TRBJ1-1; tentative D call: TRBD1 (6 bases). The CDR3 is made up of 14 amino acids. V was cut by 0 bases and J by 6 bases, with 11 bases left in between. Germline V gene data show CDR1 as LGHNT and CDR2 as FRNRAP. CDR3 coding DNA: TGTGCTAGTGGTTTGGTACGCAGGGGCGCTGAAGCTTTCTTT. This sequence encodes CASGLVRRGAEAFF.

The chain joins TRBV28 to TRBJ2-7, with no clear D. The V end was cut by 6 bases, the J end by 3 bases, with 6 bases between. This CDR3 comprises 11 residues. Germline V CDR1 and CDR2: MDHEN, SYDVKM. CDR3 sequence (DNA): TGTGCCAGCAGGTTTAACTACGAGCAGTACTTC. This gives the protein CASRFNYEQYF.

This chain uses TRBV29-1 with TRBJ1-2; weak D call: TRBD1 (5 bases). V was pared by 4 bases and J by 2 bases, with 8 bases between. Germline V lookup: CDR1 SQVTM, CDR2 ANQGSEA. This CDR3 comprises 12 residues. CDR3 residues: CSVAGGNYGYTF. In DNA form, the CDR3 reads TGCAGCGTTGCTGGGGGGAACTATGGCTACACCTTC.

The chain has TRBV20-1 and TRBJ1-1; possible D gene TRBD1, 6 bases. This CDR3 region has 18 residues. Trimming cost V 0 bases and J 1 base, with 21 bases left between them. CDR1 is DFQATT, CDR2 SNEGSKA, per germline (reference sequence). The DNA for the CDR3 is TGCAGTGCTAGAGATCGGCGTGCGTCTCAGGGGAAGAACACTGAAGCTTTCTTT. Its protein product is CSARDRRASQGKNTEAFF.

The V call is TRBV4-2, the J call TRBJ1-5; a possible D gene is TRBD1 (5 bases). Germline V gene lookup returns CDR1 LGHNA and CDR2 YNFKEQ. This CDR3 contains 15 residues. V was pared by 1 base and J by 4 bases, with 11 bases between. CDR3 nucleotide sequence: TGTGCCAGCAGCCAAGTGCAGGGCCAGAATCAGCCCCAGCATTTT. Protein product: CASSQVQGQNQPQHF.

V usage is TRBV20-1 and J usage is TRBJ1-5; 7 bases match TRBD1. V dropped 3 bases and J dropped 7; count of bases not matched to a gene: 12. In germline, CDR1 is DFQATT, CDR2 SNEGSKA (reference sequence). The CDR3 has 15 amino acids. The CDR3 nucleotides read TGCAGTGCTAGGATTGGGACAGAAGGCCGGCAGCCCCAGCATTTT. Protein sequence: CSARIGTEGRQPQHF.

The chain combines TRBV9 with TRBJ2-3; 9 bases map to TRBD1. Germline trimming cut 3 bases from V and 3 bases from J; bases unmatched to any gene: 8. This CDR3 spans 16 amino acids. The germline CDR1 and CDR2 sequences are SGDLS and YYNGEE. In DNA form, the CDR3 reads TGTGCCAGCAGCGAGCGACAGGGGGAGCAAACAGATACGCAGTATTTT. This sequence encodes CASSERQGEQTDTQYF.

The chain carries TRBV29-1 and TRBJ2-7, with D tentatively TRBD2 (6 bases). The V gene's germline CDR1 is SQVTM and CDR2 ANQGSEA. The CDR3 covers 14 residues. V lost 7 bases, J lost 3 bases, and 19 bases lay in between. CDR3 in DNA: TGCAGCGGGCGGGACCCGGGGCCCTACTACGAGCAGTACTTC. Amino acids: CSGRDPGPYYEQYF.

The V gene is TRBV12-3 or TRBV12-4, the J gene TRBJ1-2; D is uncertain. CDR3 length equals 11 residues. V lost 3 bases to trimming and J lost 7 bases, with 6 bases between them. CDR3 in DNA: TGTGCCAGCAGTTTTAGGGCTGGCTACACCTTC. Its protein is CASSFRAGYTF.

This chain uses TRBV29-1 with TRBJ1-2; D unresolved. In germline, CDR1 is SQVTM, CDR2 ANQGSEA. Trimming took 6 bases from V and 3 from J, leaving 14 bases between them. This CDR3 spans 13 amino acids. The CDR3 loop is CSVVRGVDYGYTF. CDR3 DNA sequence: TGCAGCGTGGTGCGTGGAGTAGACTATGGCTACACCTTC.

This clonotype appeared a few times. The chain joins TRBV5-1 to TRBJ2-1; D is unclear. The CDR3 covers 14 residues. V lost 0 bases and J lost 12, with 16 bases in between. Germline V gene sequence: CDR1 SGHRS, CDR2 YFSETQ. The CDR3 region is CASSLGLGLRTQFF. Here the CDR3 DNA reads TGCGCCAGCAGCTTGGGGCTCGGGCTACGAACGCAGTTCTTC.

The rearrangement links TRBV19 to TRBJ1-2, with a possible D match to TRBD1 (5 bases). Germline-derived CDR1 and CDR2 are LNHDA and SQIVND (reference sequence). The CDR3 consists of 14 residues. V gave up 6 bases and J gave up 1 base, with 12 bases separating them. The CDR3 sequence is CASSYQGGNYGYTF. The CDR3 nucleotides read TGTGCCAGTAGCTACCAGGGCGGTAACTATGGCTACACCTTC. Combining the CDR3 with reference TRBV19 and TRBJ1-2 gives the whole variable domain DGGITQSPKYLFRKEGQNVTLSCEQNLNHDAMYWYRQDPGQGLRLIYYSQIVNDFQKGDIAEGYSVSREKKESFPLTVTSAQKNPTAFYLCASSYQGGNYGYTFGSGTRLTVV.

The rearrangement links TRBV6-6 to TRBJ2-3; D uncertain. Germline lookup yields CDR1 MNHNY and CDR2 SVGAGI (reference sequence). This CDR3 region has 12 residues. V was shortened by 7 bases and J by 6 bases, with 11 bases between the two germline ends. The CDR3 loop reads CASNDPEDTQYF. The DNA for the CDR3 is TGTGCCAGCAATGACCCCGAGGATACGCAGTATTTT.

The rearrangement links TRBV5-4 to TRBJ1-6; D is ambiguous. The ends were cut back, 1 base at V and 5 bases at J, with 7 bases in the middle. The germline CDR1 and CDR2 sequences are SGHNT and YYREEE (reference sequence). This CDR3 has 14 residues. The CDR3 reads CASSLSTNNSPLHF. CDR3 in DNA: TGTGCCAGCAGCTTGTCCACAAATAATTCACCCCTCCACTTT.

CDR3 sequence: CSASKSGGGANYGYTF. Here the CDR3 DNA reads TGCAGTGCTAGCAAATCAGGGGGCGGAGCTAACTATGGCTACACCTTC. The chain employs TRBV20-1 and TRBJ1-2, with 8 bases lining up with TRBD1. Unmatched junction bases numbered 9, after V lost 3 bases and J lost 0 bases. The CDR3 totals 16 residues. The germline V gene has CDR1 DFQATT and CDR2 SNEGSKA (reference sequence).

This sequence joins TRBV28 and TRBJ2-1; D is uncertain. The CDR3 totals 12 residues. Germline V gene data show CDR1 as MDHEN and CDR2 as SYDVKM. Trimming removed 3 bases from V and 8 bases from J, with 8 bases in between. The CDR3 coding sequence is TGTGCCAGCAGTTTGGTCCGGGATGAGCAGTTCTTC. It specifies CASSLVRDEQFF.

The V and J genes are TRBV9 and TRBJ2-3; no firm D call. The CDR3 loop spans 13 amino acids. Germline V lookup: CDR1 SGDLS, CDR2 YYNGEE. V lost 2 bases, J lost 9 bases, and 13 bases lay in between. The CDR3 loop reads CASSVAGGETQYF. The DNA of the CDR3 is TGTGCCAGCAGCGTTGCAGGTGGGGAAACGCAGTATTTT.

This chain connects TRBV3-1 to TRBJ2-5; tentative D call: TRBD2 (6 bases). The V end lost 3 bases, the J end lost 3 bases, and 11 bases lay between the germline ends. Per the germline V gene, CDR1 is LGHDT and CDR2 is YNNKEL (reference sequence). CDR3 length equals 14 residues. CDR3 DNA: TGTGCCAGCAGCCATACGTCGGGAGAAGAGACCCAGTACTTC. It is translated as CASSHTSGEETQYF.